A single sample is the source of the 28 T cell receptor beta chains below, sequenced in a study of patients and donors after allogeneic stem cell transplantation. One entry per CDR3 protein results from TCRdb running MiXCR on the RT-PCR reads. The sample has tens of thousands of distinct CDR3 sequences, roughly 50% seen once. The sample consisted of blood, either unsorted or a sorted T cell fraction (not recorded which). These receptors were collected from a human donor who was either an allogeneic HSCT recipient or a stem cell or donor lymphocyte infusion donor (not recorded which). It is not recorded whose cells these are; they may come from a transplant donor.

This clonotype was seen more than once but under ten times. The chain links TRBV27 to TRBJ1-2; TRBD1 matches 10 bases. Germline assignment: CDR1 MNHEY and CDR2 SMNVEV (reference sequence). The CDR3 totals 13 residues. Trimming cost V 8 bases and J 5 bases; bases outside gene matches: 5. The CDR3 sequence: CASALGQGYGYTF. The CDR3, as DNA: TGTGCCAGCGCCTTGGGACAGGGGTATGGCTACACCTTC.

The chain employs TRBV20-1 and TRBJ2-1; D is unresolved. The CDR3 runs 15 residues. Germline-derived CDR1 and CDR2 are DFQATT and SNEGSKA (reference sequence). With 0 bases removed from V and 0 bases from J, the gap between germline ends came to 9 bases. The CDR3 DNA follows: TGCAGTGCTAGAGAGAGCGAAAGCTCCTACAATGAGCAGTTCTTC. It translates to CSARESESSYNEQFF.

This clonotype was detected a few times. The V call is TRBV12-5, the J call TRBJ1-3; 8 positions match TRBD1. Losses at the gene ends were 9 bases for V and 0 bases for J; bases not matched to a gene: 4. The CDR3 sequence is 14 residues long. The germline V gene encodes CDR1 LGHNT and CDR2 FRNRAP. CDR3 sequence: CARGQASSGNTIYF. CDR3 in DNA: TGTGCTAGGGGACAGGCTAGCTCTGGAAACACCATATATTTT.

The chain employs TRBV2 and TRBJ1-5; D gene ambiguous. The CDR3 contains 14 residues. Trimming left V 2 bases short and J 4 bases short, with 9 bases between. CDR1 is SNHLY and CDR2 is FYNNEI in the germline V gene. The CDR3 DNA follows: TGTGCCAGCAGTGAATTTAGGGAGAATCAGCCCCAGCATTTT. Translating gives CASSEFRENQPQHF.

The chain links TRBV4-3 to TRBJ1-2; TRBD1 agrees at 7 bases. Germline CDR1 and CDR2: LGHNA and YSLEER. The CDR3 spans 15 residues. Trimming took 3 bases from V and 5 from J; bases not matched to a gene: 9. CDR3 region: CASSQDRQGWYGYTF. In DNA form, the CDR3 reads TGCGCCAGCAGCCAGGACCGACAGGGTTGGTATGGCTACACCTTC.

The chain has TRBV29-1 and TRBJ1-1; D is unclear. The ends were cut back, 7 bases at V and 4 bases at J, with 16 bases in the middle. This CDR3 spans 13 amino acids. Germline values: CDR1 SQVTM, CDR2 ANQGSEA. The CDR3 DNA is TGCAGCGGATTGGTCGGGGTAGGCACTGAAGCTTTCTTT. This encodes CSGLVGVGTEAFF.

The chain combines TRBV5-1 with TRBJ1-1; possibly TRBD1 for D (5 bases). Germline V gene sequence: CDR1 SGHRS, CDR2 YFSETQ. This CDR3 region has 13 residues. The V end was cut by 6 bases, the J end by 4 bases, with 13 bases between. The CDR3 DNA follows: TGCGCCAGCATCCCGGAGGGACTCACTGAAGCTTTCTTT. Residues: CASIPEGLTEAFF.

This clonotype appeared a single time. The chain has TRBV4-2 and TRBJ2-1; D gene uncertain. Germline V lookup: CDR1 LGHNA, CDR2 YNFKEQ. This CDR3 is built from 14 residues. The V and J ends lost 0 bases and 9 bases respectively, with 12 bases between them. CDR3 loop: CASSQDQTPAEQFF. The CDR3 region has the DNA TGTGCCAGCAGCCAAGATCAGACCCCAGCTGAGCAGTTCTTC.

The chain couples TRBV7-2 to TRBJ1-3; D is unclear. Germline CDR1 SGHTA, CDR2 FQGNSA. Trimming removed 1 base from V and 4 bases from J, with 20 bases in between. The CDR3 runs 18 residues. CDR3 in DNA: TGTGCCAGCAGCTTAGGACCCCTACCCATGAATTGGGGAAACACCATATATTTT. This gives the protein CASSLGPLPMNWGNTIYF.

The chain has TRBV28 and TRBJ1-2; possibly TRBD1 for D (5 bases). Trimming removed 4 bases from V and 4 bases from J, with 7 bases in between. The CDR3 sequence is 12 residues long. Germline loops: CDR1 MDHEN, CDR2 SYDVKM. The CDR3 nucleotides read TGTGCCAGCAGTTATCAGGGCTATGGCTACACCTTC. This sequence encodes CASSYQGYGYTF.

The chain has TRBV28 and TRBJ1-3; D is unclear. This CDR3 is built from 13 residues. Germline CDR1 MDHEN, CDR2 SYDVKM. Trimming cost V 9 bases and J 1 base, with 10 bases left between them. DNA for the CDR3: TGTGCCAGTCTAACGGGGTCTGGAAACACCATATATTTT. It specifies CASLTGSGNTIYF. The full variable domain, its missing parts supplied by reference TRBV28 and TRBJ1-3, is DVKVTQSSRYLVKRTGEKVFLECVQDMDHENMFWYRQDPGLGLRLIYFSYDVKMKEKGDIPEGYSVSREKKERFSLILESASTNQTSMYLCASLTGSGNTIYFGEGSWLTVV.

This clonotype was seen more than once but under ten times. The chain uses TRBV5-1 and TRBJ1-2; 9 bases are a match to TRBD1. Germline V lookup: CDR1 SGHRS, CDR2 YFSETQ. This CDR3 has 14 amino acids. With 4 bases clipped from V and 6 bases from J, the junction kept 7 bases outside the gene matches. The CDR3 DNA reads TGCGCCAGCAGCCGCCGGACAGGGGAGGATGGCTACACCTTC. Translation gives CASSRRTGEDGYTF.

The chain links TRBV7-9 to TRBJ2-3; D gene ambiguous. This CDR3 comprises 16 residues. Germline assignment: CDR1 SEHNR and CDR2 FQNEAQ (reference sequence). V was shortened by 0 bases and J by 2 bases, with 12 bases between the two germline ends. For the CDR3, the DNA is TGTGCCAGCAGCTTAGCTGGTGGATCTCTCACAGATACGCAGTATTTT. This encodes CASSLAGGSLTDTQYF. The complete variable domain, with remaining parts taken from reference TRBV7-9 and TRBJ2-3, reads DTGVSQNPRHKITKRGQNVTFRCDPISEHNRLYWYRQTLGQGPEFLTYFQNEAQLEKSRLLSDRFSAERPKGSFSTLEIQRTEQGDSAMYLCASSLAGGSLTDTQYFGPGTRLTVL.

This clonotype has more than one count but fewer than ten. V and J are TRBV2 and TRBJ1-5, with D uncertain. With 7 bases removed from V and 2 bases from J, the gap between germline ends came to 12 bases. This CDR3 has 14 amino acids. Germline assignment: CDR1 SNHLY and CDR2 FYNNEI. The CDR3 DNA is TGTGCCAGCAAGGGCAGGTTTGGCAATCAGCCCCAGCATTTT. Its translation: CASKGRFGNQPQHF. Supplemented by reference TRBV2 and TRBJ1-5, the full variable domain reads EPEVTQTPSHQVTQMGQEVILRCVPISNHLYFYWYRQILGQKVEFLVSFYNNEISEKSEIFDDQFSVERPDGSNFTLKIRSTKLEDSAMYFCASKGRFGNQPQHFGDGTRLSIL.

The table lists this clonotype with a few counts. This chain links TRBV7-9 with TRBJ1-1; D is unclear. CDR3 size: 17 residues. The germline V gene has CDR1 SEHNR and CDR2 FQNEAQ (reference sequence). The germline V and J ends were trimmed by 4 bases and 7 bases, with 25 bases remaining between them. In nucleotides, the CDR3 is TGTGCCAGCAGCTCAGCCTTTCCGCTACGGAAAGAGCTTGAAGCTTTCTTT. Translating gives CASSSAFPLRKELEAFF.

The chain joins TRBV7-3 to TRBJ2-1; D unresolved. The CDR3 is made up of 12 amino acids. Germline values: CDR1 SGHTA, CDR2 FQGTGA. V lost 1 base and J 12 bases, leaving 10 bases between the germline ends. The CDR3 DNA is TGTGCCAGCAGCTTAATTGATAGGGTGCAGTTCTTC. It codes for CASSLIDRVQFF. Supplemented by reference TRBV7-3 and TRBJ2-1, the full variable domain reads GAGVSQTPSNKVTEKGKYVELRCDPISGHTALYWYRQSLGQGPEFLIYFQGTGAADDSGLPNDRFFAVRPEGSVSTLKIQRTERGDSAVYLCASSLIDRVQFFGPGTRLTVL.

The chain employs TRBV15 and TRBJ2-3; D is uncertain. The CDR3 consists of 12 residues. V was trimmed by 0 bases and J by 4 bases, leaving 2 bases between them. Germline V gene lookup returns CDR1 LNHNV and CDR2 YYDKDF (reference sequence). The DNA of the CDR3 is TGTGCCACCAGCAGAGATGCAGATACGCAGTATTTT. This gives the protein CATSRDADTQYF.

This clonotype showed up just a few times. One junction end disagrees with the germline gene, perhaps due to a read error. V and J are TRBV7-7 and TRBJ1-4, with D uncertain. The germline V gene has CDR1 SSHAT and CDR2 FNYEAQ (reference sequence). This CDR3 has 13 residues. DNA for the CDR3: TGTGCTAGCAGCGTCCGTCCTAATGAAAAACTGTTTTTT. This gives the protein CASSVRPNEKLFF.

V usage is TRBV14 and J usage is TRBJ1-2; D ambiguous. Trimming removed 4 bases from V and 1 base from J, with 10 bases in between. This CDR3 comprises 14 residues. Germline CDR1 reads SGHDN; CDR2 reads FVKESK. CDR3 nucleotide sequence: TGTGCCAGCAGCCCTAGAGCCCTTAACTATGGCTACACCTTC. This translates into CASSPRALNYGYTF.

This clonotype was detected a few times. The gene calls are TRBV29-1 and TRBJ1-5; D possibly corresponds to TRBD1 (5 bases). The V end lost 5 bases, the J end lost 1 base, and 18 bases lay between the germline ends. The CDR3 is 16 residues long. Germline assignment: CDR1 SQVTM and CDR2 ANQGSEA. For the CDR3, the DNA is TGCAGCGTTTTAGGGGACCAGAATGGGAGCAATCAGCCCCAGCATTTT. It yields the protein CSVLGDQNGSNQPQHF.

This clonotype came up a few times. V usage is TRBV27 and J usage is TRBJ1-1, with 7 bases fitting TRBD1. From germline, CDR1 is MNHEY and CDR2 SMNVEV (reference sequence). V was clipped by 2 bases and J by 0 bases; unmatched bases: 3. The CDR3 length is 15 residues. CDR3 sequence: CASSLGDRLNTEAFF. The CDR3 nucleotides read TGTGCCAGCAGTTTAGGGGACAGATTGAACACTGAAGCTTTCTTT.

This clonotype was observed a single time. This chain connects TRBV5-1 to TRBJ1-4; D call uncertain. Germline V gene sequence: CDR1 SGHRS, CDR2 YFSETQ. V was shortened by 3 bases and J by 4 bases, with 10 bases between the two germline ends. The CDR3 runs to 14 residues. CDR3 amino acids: CASSYTNGNEKLFF. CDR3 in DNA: TGCGCCAGCAGCTACACTAACGGTAATGAAAAACTGTTTTTT. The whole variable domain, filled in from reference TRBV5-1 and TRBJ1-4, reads KAGVTQTPRYLIKTRGQQVTLSCSPISGHRSVSWYQQTPGQGLQFLFEYFSETQRNKGNFPGRFSGRQFSNSRSEMNVSTLELGDSALYLCASSYTNGNEKLFFGSGTQLSVL.

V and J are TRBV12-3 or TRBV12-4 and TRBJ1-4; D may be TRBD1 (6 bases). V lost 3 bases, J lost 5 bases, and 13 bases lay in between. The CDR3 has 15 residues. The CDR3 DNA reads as TGTGCCAGCAGTTTGGGGGGGGCAAGGAATGAAAAACTGTTTTTT. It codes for CASSLGGARNEKLFF.

The CDR3 DNA reads as TGTGCCAGCAGTTTTAACGGAGGGACATATAATGAAAAACTGTTTTTT. Its protein is CASSFNGGTYNEKLFF. The chain joins TRBV12-3 or TRBV12-4 to TRBJ1-4, with a tentative D call TRBD1 (6 bases). Trimming removed 3 bases from V and 4 bases from J, with 15 bases in between. The CDR3 is 16 amino acids.

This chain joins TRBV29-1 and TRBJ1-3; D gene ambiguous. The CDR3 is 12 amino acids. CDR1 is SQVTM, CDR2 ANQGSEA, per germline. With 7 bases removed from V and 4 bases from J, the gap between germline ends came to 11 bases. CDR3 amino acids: CSAEGTGNTIYF. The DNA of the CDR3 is TGCAGCGCAGAGGGTACCGGAAACACCATATATTTT. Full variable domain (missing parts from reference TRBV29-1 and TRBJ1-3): SAVISQKPSRDICQRGTSLTIQCQVDSQVTMMFWYRQQPGQSLTLIATANQGSEATYESGFVIDKFPISRPNLTFSTLTVSNMSPEDSSIYLCSAEGTGNTIYFGEGSWLTVV.

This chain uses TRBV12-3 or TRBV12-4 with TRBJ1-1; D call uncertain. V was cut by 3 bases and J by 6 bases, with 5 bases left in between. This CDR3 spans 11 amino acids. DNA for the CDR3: TGTGCCAGCAGTTTTACGGCTGAAGCTTTCTTT. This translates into CASSFTAEAFF.

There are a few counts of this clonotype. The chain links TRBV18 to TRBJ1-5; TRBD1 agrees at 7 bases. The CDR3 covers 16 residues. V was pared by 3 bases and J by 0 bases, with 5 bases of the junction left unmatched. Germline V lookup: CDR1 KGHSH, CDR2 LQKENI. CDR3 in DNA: TGTGCCAGCTCACCGGGGACAGCCCTTAGCAATCAGCCCCAGCATTTT. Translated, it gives CASSPGTALSNQPQHF.

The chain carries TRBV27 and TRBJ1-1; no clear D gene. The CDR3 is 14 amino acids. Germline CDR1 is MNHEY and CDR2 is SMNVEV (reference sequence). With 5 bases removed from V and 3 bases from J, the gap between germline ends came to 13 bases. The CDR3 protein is CASSVRDTHTEAFF. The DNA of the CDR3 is TGTGCCAGCAGTGTCAGAGACACCCACACTGAAGCTTTCTTT.